The entry below gives a single TCR beta chain sequence along with its context. Its antigen is still unknown. This sample was taken from a study of T cells in Graves' hyperthyroidism and ophthalmopathy. For the study at large: Peripheral blood was secured at the point of initial diagnosis, before any treatment.

The CDR3 regions of TCR beta were amplified from RNA transcripts. HTBI primers were employed in a first-round RT-PCR of the TCR CDR3. MiXCR, run by TCRdb on the multiplex PCR reads, gives a single entry per CDR3 protein. The sample lists 450,000 to 650,000 distinct CDR3 sequences, roughly 15% occurring once. Ophthalmopathy patients showed a Clinical Activity Score of at least 3, NOSPECS grade of at least 4 and duration under 3 months. Exclusion criteria comprised uncontrolled infection, other autoimmune disease, pregnancy or lactation. This CDR3 has 15 amino acids. With V trimmed by 8 bases and J by 8 bases, 15 bases remained unmatched. Germline CDR1 is SEHNR and CDR2 is FQNEAQ (reference sequence). Study conclusions and caveats: Most thyroid clonotypes that were expanded above 0.001 also turned up in blood.

The chain links TRBV7-9 to TRBJ2-1; 7 positions match TRBD2. The source material was blood. The TCR comes from a woman aged 18 to 35 with Graves' ophthalmopathy. The CDR3 region is CASSLAGVSRDEQFF. In DNA, the CDR3 is TGTGCCAGCTCCCTTGCGGGGGTCTCCAGAGATGAGCAGTTCTTC.